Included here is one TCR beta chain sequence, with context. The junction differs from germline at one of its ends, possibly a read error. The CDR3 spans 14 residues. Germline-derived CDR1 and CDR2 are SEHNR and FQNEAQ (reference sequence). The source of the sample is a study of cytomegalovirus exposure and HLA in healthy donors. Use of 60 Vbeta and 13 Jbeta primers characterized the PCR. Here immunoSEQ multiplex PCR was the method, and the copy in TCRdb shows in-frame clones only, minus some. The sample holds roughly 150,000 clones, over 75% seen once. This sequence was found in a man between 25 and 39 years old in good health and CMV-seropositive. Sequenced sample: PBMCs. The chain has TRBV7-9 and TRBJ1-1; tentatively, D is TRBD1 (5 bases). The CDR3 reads CSSSFSRGITEAFF. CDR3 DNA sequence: TGTTCCAGCAGCTTCAGTCGGGGGATCACTGAAGCTTTCTTT.